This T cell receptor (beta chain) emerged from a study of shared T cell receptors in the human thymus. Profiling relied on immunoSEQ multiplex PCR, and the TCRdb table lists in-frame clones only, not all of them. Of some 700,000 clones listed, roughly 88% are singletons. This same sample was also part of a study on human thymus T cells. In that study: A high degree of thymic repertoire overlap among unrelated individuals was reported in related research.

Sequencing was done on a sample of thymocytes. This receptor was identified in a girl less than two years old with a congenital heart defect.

CDR3 in amino acids: CASSLGPLVNQPQHF. The CDR3 bases are TGTGCCAGCAGTTTGGGGCCTCTGGTCAATCAGCCCCAGCATTTT. The rearrangement uses TRBV28 and TRBJ1-5, with D possibly being TRBD1 (5 bases). From germline, CDR1 is MDHEN and CDR2 SYDVKM. V was shortened by 3 bases and J by 3 bases, with 12 bases between the two germline ends. The CDR3 runs to 15 residues.